This T cell receptor beta chain was sequenced during a study of blood T cell repertoires in COVID-19. On the study more broadly: PBMCs, B-cell-depleted T cells, or T cells were the source of the cDNA or gDNA that made up the material.

From germline, CDR1 is LNHDA and CDR2 SQIVND (reference sequence). The CDR3 is 19 amino acids. The J segment lost 0 bases and the V segment lost 6 bases, leaving 12 bases of the junction unmatched. Repertoires were generated with immunoSEQ multiplex PCR, while TCRdb's copy carries only in-frame clones and drops some. The repertoire holds some 170,000 clones, with about 81% as singletons. The receptor was isolated from a woman older than 75 with acute or convalescent COVID-19. J is TRBJ2-1 and V is TRBV19, with 12 bases that match TRBD2. The sequenced sample consisted of peripheral blood. In DNA, the CDR3 is TGTGCCAGTAGCAGAACGGGACTAGCGGGTCTTAGCTCCTACAATGAGCAGTTCTTC. It encodes CASSRTGLAGLSSYNEQFF.